The rows below give T cell receptor beta chains drawn from one sample of a study of cytomegalovirus exposure and HLA in healthy donors. Assay used: immunoSEQ multiplex PCR; TCRdb lists only in-frame clones, some missing. The sample holds roughly 120,000 clones; roughly 79% are singletons and the top ten take 3.9%. Sequences were obtained from PBMCs. These receptors all come from a woman between 25 and 40 years old in good health and CMV-seronegative. The CDR3 runs from the conserved cysteine through the conserved F or W. Each record gives: clone size, D gene, J gene, V gene, CDR3 DNA, CDR3 protein. The D gene is left open where the match is weak. Clone size is stated in some rows and not others, as once, few, many or a class when expanded.

- TRBD1 TRBJ2-3 TRBV19 TGTGCCAGTAGTAGAGGACAGGGAGACGGGGGCACAGATACGCAGTATTTT CASSRGQGDGGTDTQYF
few TRBD1 TRBJ2-4 TRBV28 TGTGCCAGCAGTTTGGACAGGTTAAAAAACATTCAGTACTTC CASSLDRLKNIQYF
- - TRBJ2-1 TRBV10-1 TGCGCCAGCAGTGAGACAACTACCCTTAACAATGAGCAGTTCTTC CASSETTTLNNEQFF
- - TRBJ2-7 TRBV10-1 TGCGCCACCAGGACAATCAAGTCCTCCTACGAGCAGTACTTC CATRTIKSSYEQYF
- - TRBJ2-7 TRBV5-1 TGCGCCAGCAGCTTGGTGGGGGCAGGGGAGCAGTACTTC CASSLVGAGEQYF
- TRBD1 TRBJ1-6 TRBV6-5 TGTGCCAGCAGGGACAGGGCAGATTCACCCCTCCACTTT CASRDRADSPLHF
- TRBD1 TRBJ2-6 TRBV5-1 TGCGCCAGCAGCTCGGGACAGCCCTCTGGGGCCAACGTCCTGACTTTC CASSSGQPSGANVLTF
- - TRBJ2-2 TRBV11-2 TGTGCCAGCAGCCTTACCGGGGAGCTGTTTTTT CASSLTGELFF
- TRBD2 TRBJ2-5 TRBV19 TGTGCCAGTAGTATAGGCGGGACTAGCGGGACGGCCTTGGAGACCCAGTACTTC CASSIGGTSGTALETQYF
once TRBD1 TRBJ1-5 TRBV19 TGTGCCAGCCAGGGGGCTTCTGGCAATCAGCCCCAGCATTTT CASQGASGNQPQHF
few - TRBJ2-2 TRBV11-1 TGTGCCAGCAGGACGTTGGCGGGGAGGGGGAGCACCGGGGAGCTGTTTTTT CASRTLAGRGSTGELFF
few TRBD2 TRBJ2-3 TRBV27 TGTGCCAGCAGTTTGGGAAGACTAGCGAGATCCGATACGCAGTATTTT CASSLGRLARSDTQYF
- TRBD2 TRBJ2-1 TRBV7-8 TGTGCCAGCAGCTCAGGCGGGACTAGCCCGGGGAGGGCCTACAATGAGCAGTTCTTC CASSSGGTSPGRAYNEQFF
- - TRBJ2-3 TRBV11-2 TGTGCCAGCACCATGGGACTGTTCACAGATACGCAGTATTTT CASTMGLFTDTQYF
- TRBD2 TRBJ2-3 TRBV9 TGTGCCAGCAGCGACAGGGGGGGACTAGCGGGGTCCACAGATACGCAGTATTTT CASSDRGGLAGSTDTQYF
- - TRBJ1-1 TRBV5-1 TGCGCCAGCAGCTTCCAGGGAAGCACTGAAGCTTTCTTT CASSFQGSTEAFF
once - TRBJ1-5 TRBV19 TGTGCCAGTAAATCACATCAACAGGGAAGGAGCAATCAGCCCCAGCATTTT CASKSHQQGRSNQPQHF
- - TRBJ1-5 TRBV10-2 TGCGCCAGCAGTGACTGGCGGGGAGATCAGCCCCAGCATTTT CASSDWRGDQPQHF
- TRBD1 TRBJ2-3 TRBV5-4 TGTGCCAGCAGCTCACCCGGGACAGAGACAGATACGCAGTATTTT CASSSPGTETDTQYF
once - TRBJ2-7 TRBV10-3 TGTGCCATCAGTGAGGGGGGGGCACACGCCTACGAGCAGTACTTC CAISEGGAHAYEQYF
- TRBD2 TRBJ2-5 TRBV7-2 TGTGCCAGCAGCTTGATGCGGGAGCAGGGTACCCCTCACTTC CASSLMREQGTPHF
- - TRBJ2-3 TRBV4-1 TGCGCCAGCAGCCAAGACACTAACACAGATACGCAGTATTTT CASSQDTNTDTQYF
- TRBD1 TRBJ2-7 TRBV27 TGTGCCAGCAGTGGGCAGGGGGCAATTTACGAGCAGTACTTC CASSGQGAIYEQYF
- - TRBJ2-7 TRBV10-1 TGCGCCAGCAGTGAGGGACGGGGGACCTACGAGCAGTACTTC CASSEGRGTYEQYF
- TRBD2 TRBJ2-1 TRBV5-1 TGCGCCAGCAGCCTCGACCCTTCGCCTAGCGGGAGGGCCCTCCACAATGAGCAGTTCTTC CASSLDPSPSGRALHNEQFF
- - TRBJ2-3 TRBV5-1 TGCGCCAGCAGCTTGGAGAACTACCGCACAGATACGCAGTATTTT CASSLENYRTDTQYF
- TRBD2 TRBJ2-7 TRBV11-2 TGTGCCAGCAGCTCCTTGGGGACTAGCCGAGTCGAGCAGTACTTC CASSSLGTSRVEQYF
few TRBD1 TRBJ1-2 TRBV7-9 TGTGCCAGCAGCTACGGGGACAGAGCCTATGGCTACACCTTC CASSYGDRAYGYTF
- TRBD1 TRBJ2-5 TRBV27 TGTGCCAGCAGCCTCGGACAGGGCCAAGAGACCCAGTACTTC CASSLGQGQETQYF
- - TRBJ1-1 TRBV4-3 TGCGCCAGCAGCCAAGACTTCTCCCCCAGTGAAGCTTTCTTT CASSQDFSPSEAFF
- TRBD2 TRBJ2-7 TRBV2 TGTGCCAGCAGGGGGACTAGCGGGATAAACGAGCAGTACTTC CASRGTSGINEQYF
- TRBD1 TRBJ1-4 TRBV18 TGTGCCAGCTCACCAATCCAGGGGGCAACTAATGAAAAACTGTTTTTT CASSPIQGATNEKLFF
- - TRBJ2-7 TRBV5-4 TGTGCCAGCAGCTTGAACGGACTCAACTACGAGCAGTACTTC CASSLNGLNYEQYF
- TRBD1 TRBJ2-1 TRBV18 TGTGCCACCACCCCGGGACAGGGGGCGGATGAGCAGTTCTTC CATTPGQGADEQFF
- TRBD2 TRBJ2-1 TRBV6-5 TGTGCCAGCAGAAATAGCGGGCCTTCCTACAATGAGCAGTTCTTC CASRNSGPSYNEQFF
once - TRBJ2-3 TRBV9 TGTGCCAGCAGCGCTCCTAGCACAGATACGCAGTATTTT CASSAPSTDTQYF
- - TRBJ2-1 TRBV2 TGTGCCAGCAGTGCTCAGGGGATGAATGAGCAGTTCTTC CASSAQGMNEQFF
- TRBD1 TRBJ2-7 TRBV6-1 TGTGCCAGCAGTGAACCGGGACAGGGGAGCTACGAGCAGTACTTC CASSEPGQGSYEQYF
- - TRBJ2-6 TRBV10-2 TGCGCCAGCAGTTACTACGGAGCCTCTGGGGCCAACGTCCTGACTTTC CASSYYGASGANVLTF
- - TRBJ2-1 TRBV19 TGTGCCAGTAGTAACGGCTACAATGAGCAGTTCTTC CASSNGYNEQFF
- TRBD2 TRBJ2-7 TRBV19 TGTGCCAGTAGTATCTCGACTAGCGGAATCTCCTACGAGCAGTACTTC CASSISTSGISYEQYF
- TRBD2 TRBJ2-1 TRBV5-1 TGCGCCAGCAGCTCGCTAGCGGGAGGGTACAATGAGCAGTTCTTC CASSSLAGGYNEQFF
few - TRBJ1-1 TRBV10-3 TGTGCCAGTATGCAGGGGTTAGACACTGAAGCTTTCTTT CASMQGLDTEAFF
- TRBD1 TRBJ2-3 TRBV2 TGTGCCAGGGAACAGGGGCACACAGATACGCAGTATTTT CAREQGHTDTQYF
- - TRBJ2-3 TRBV7-3 TGTGCCAGCAGCTTAAGTCTCGGTAGCACAGATACGCAGTATTTT CASSLSLGSTDTQYF
- - TRBJ2-1 TRBV5-4 TGTGCCAGCAGCTCGCCGGGACATAGCTCCTACAATGAGCAGTTCTTC CASSSPGHSSYNEQFF
- TRBD2 TRBJ2-3 TRBV27 TGTGCCAGCAGTTTCACGGGAGGGGGGTTCACAGATACGCAGTATTTT CASSFTGGGFTDTQYF
- - TRBJ2-5 TRBV30 TGTGCCTGGACCGTAGAATGGACGCGGGACCCGCCGAGAACCCAGTACTTC CAWTVEWTRDPPRTQYF
- - TRBJ2-3 TRBV27 TGTGCCAGCAGTTTGGAGGGTCAGCAGGATACGCAGTATTTT CASSLEGQQDTQYF
- - TRBJ2-7 TRBV11-2 TGTGCCAGCAGCCCATACCCTATTTTCAACGAGCAGTACTTC CASSPYPIFNEQYF
few TRBD1 TRBJ1-1 TRBV5-4 TGTGCCAGCAGCCCCCCGACAGGGACGAACACTGAAGCTTTCTTT CASSPPTGTNTEAFF
- TRBD2 TRBJ2-5 TRBV2 TGTGCCAGCACGACGGGAGGGCCGATTGAGACCCAGTACTTC CASTTGGPIETQYF
- - TRBJ1-1 TRBV7-2 TGTGCCAGCAGTTTTGACAGTTATGAAGCTTTCTTT CASSFDSYEAFF
- - TRBJ2-3 TRBV4-3 TGCGCCAGCAGCCAAGATTATACAGATACGCAGTATTTT CASSQDYTDTQYF
- - TRBJ2-2 TRBV4-3 TGCGCCAGCAGCCAAGTTGGCAGGGGATTTGGCACCGGGGAGCTGTTTTTT CASSQVGRGFGTGELFF
- - TRBJ2-5 TRBV28 TGTGCCAGCAGTTTATCTAGGGGGACCCAGTACTTC CASSLSRGTQYF
- - TRBJ2-7 TRBV7-9 TGTGCCAGCAGCGCGACAGGACTCTGGGGGCAGTACTTC CASSATGLWGQYF
few TRBD2 TRBJ2-3 TRBV28 TGTGCCAGCAGCGGACTAGCGGGAGGTGGGGATACGCAGTATTTT CASSGLAGGGDTQYF
- TRBD2 TRBJ2-7 TRBV4-2 TGTGCCAGCAGCCAGGGGCATACCGGGGGGGCCTACGAGCAGTACTTC CASSQGHTGGAYEQYF
- TRBD2 TRBJ2-7 TRBV4-1 TGCGCCAGCAGCCAACAGACCCTAGCGGGAGGATACGACGAGCAGTACTTC CASSQQTLAGGYDEQYF